This passage covers 21 T cell receptor beta chains from one sample sequenced in a study of blood T cell repertoires in COVID-19. Profiled with immunoSEQ multiplex PCR; TCRdb holds only in-frame clones, not every one. The data show about 190,000 clones, over 75% seen once. Material: peripheral blood. Receptors originate from a woman in her 70s with acute or convalescent COVID-19.

This chain uses TRBV2 with TRBJ2-7, with unresolved D. The V and J ends lost 5 bases and 7 bases respectively, with 12 bases between them. Germline CDR1 reads SNHLY; CDR2 reads FYNNEI. The CDR3 loop spans 12 amino acids. CDR3 region: CASSPVLEEQYF. The CDR3 DNA follows: TGTGCCAGCAGTCCCGTCCTGGAGGAGCAGTACTTC.

V and J are TRBV10-3 and TRBJ1-2; D is perhaps TRBD1 (5 bases). CDR3 length: 15 residues. Trimming stripped 7 bases from V and 0 bases from J, with 15 bases between. Germline V gene data show CDR1 as ENHRY and CDR2 as SYGVKD. CDR3 residues: CAITNQGRANYGYTF. The CDR3, as DNA: TGTGCCATCACAAATCAGGGCAGAGCTAACTATGGCTACACCTTC.

V usage is TRBV6-5 and J usage is TRBJ1-1; tentative D call: TRBD1 (6 bases). CDR1 is MNHEY and CDR2 is SVGAGI in the germline V gene. This CDR3 has 14 amino acids. V was shortened by 6 bases and J by 1 base, with 12 bases between the two germline ends. The CDR3 coding sequence is TGTGCCAGCAGCCTCCGGGACACGAACACTGAAGCTTTCTTT. It is translated as CASSLRDTNTEAFF.

This chain uses TRBV19 with TRBJ1-1; 8 nucleotides agree with TRBD1. V dropped 0 bases and J dropped 11; count of bases not matched to a gene: 5. Germline CDR1 is LNHDA and CDR2 is SQIVND (reference sequence). The CDR3 runs 13 residues. The CDR3 is CASSIDRTGRAFF. The CDR3 DNA is TGTGCCAGTAGTATAGACCGGACAGGGCGGGCTTTCTTT.

The chain couples TRBV19 to TRBJ1-3, with 7 bases identical to TRBD1. This CDR3 contains 14 residues. Trimming removed 5 bases from V and 3 bases from J; junction bases left unmatched: 4. Per the germline V gene, CDR1 is LNHDA and CDR2 is SQIVND (reference sequence). The CDR3 coding sequence is TGTGCCAGTAGTTCGACAGGGAGTGGAAACACCATATATTTT. Translation: CASSSTGSGNTIYF.

V usage is TRBV19 and J usage is TRBJ1-6, with D perhaps matching TRBD1 (5 bases). V was trimmed by 3 bases and J by 6 bases, leaving 15 bases between them. Germline CDR1 LNHDA, CDR2 SQIVND (reference sequence). This CDR3 is built from 16 residues. The CDR3: CASSISGDGLNSPLHF. The CDR3 DNA is TGTGCCAGTAGTATCAGCGGGGACGGACTTAATTCACCCCTCCACTTT. Together with reference TRBV19 and TRBJ1-6, the CDR3 gives the full variable domain: DGGITQSPKYLFRKEGQNVTLSCEQNLNHDAMYWYRQDPGQGLRLIYYSQIVNDFQKGDIAEGYSVSREKKESFPLTVTSAQKNPTAFYLCASSISGDGLNSPLHFGNGTRLTVT.

The gene calls are TRBV5-6 and TRBJ1-2; TRBD1 might be the D (5 bases). The CDR3 covers 15 residues. Germline values: CDR1 SGHDT, CDR2 YYEEEE. Trimming took 1 base from V and 2 from J, leaving 12 bases between them. CDR3 sequence: CASSLRDRKNYGYTF. Written as DNA, the CDR3 is TGTGCCAGCAGCTTGCGCGACAGAAAGAACTATGGCTACACCTTC.

The chain combines TRBV25-1 with TRBJ2-7, with D unresolved. The CDR3 sequence is 12 residues long. V was clipped by 5 bases and J by 7 bases, with 12 bases between them. Germline CDR1 and CDR2: MGHDK and SYGVNS. CDR3 protein: CASSLSALEQYF. In DNA, the CDR3 is TGTGCCAGCAGTCTGTCCGCACTTGAGCAGTACTTC.

This clone occurred a few times. The chain carries TRBV30 and TRBJ2-5; 11 nucleotides align to TRBD2. The V gene's germline CDR1 is GTSNPN and CDR2 SVGIG (reference sequence). After removal of 0 bases from V and 3 bases from J, the junction contained 18 bases not matched to a gene. CDR3 length: 20 amino acids. CDR3 amino acids: CAWSVRGGSGRATIEETQYF. CDR3 nucleotide sequence: TGTGCCTGGAGTGTAAGGGGGGGTAGCGGGAGGGCGACTATAGAAGAGACCCAGTACTTC.

This clone occurred a few times. The V call is TRBV19, the J call TRBJ2-5; D possibly corresponds to TRBD2 (6 bases). Germline CDR1 reads LNHDA; CDR2 reads SQIVND (reference sequence). This CDR3 is built from 14 residues. Deletions cut 5 bases from V and 0 bases from J, with 10 bases between. The CDR3 nucleotides are TGTGCCAGTAGTCTAGGCGGGAACCAAGAGACCCAGTACTTC. It yields the protein CASSLGGNQETQYF.

The chain couples TRBV6-2 or TRBV6-3 to TRBJ1-4, with D hard to call. CDR1 and CDR2 from the germline V gene are MNHEY and SVGEGT. Trimming removed 4 bases at V and 8 bases at J, with 17 bases between. This CDR3 is 15 amino acids long. The CDR3 DNA is TGTGCCAGCAGTTCCTATAGGGTTCCGGGGGAAAAACTGTTTTTT. Amino acids: CASSSYRVPGEKLFF.

J is TRBJ2-5 and V is TRBV11-2; D is uncertain. This CDR3 has 13 residues. Germline CDR1 is SGHAT and CDR2 is FQNNGV. Trimming shortened V by 3 bases and J by 2 bases, and 7 bases separated the two germline ends. The CDR3 sequence: CASSFGQQETQYF. DNA of the CDR3: TGTGCCAGCAGCTTTGGCCAGCAAGAGACCCAGTACTTC.

This chain uses TRBV7-9 with TRBJ2-2; maybe TRBD1 (6 bases). V lost 5 bases, J lost 3 bases, and 10 bases lay in between. Per germline, CDR1 SEHNR and CDR2 FQNEAQ (reference sequence). CDR3 length equals 14 residues. Written as DNA, the CDR3 is TGTGCCAGCAGCGAAACAGGGTACACCGGGGAGCTGTTTTTT. Amino acids: CASSETGYTGELFF.

This clone appeared a few times. CDR3 region: CASSLMNTRMNTEAFF. The CDR3 region has the DNA TGTGCCAGCAGCTTGATGAACACCAGGATGAACACTGAAGCTTTCTTT. The chain is built from TRBV5-5 and TRBJ1-1; D unclear. Germline values: CDR1 SGHKS, CDR2 YYEKEE (reference sequence). V gave up 1 base and J gave up 0 bases, with 13 bases separating them. This CDR3 has 16 residues.

This clone was seen a handful of times. This chain links TRBV28 with TRBJ1-2; D may be TRBD1 (5 bases). Germline V lookup: CDR1 MDHEN, CDR2 SYDVKM. The CDR3 loop spans 15 amino acids. With 11 bases removed from V and 3 bases from J, the gap between germline ends came to 22 bases. DNA for the CDR3: TGTGCCGCTAGTCGTAACGCAGGGATGGACTATGGCTACACCTTC. This codes for CAASRNAGMDYGYTF.

This clone was observed a few times. The chain joins TRBV7-8 to TRBJ2-1, with 14 bases that match TRBD2. Losses at the gene ends were 4 bases for V and 2 bases for J; bases not matched to a gene: 7. Germline CDR1 and CDR2: SGHVS and FQNEAQ. This CDR3 spans 18 amino acids. CDR3 amino acids: CASSSTGTSGRAYNEQFF. The CDR3 nucleotides read TGTGCCAGCAGCTCCACCGGGACTAGCGGGAGAGCCTACAATGAGCAGTTCTTC. The full variable domain, rest sourced from reference TRBV7-8 and TRBJ2-1, is GAGVSQSPRYKVAKRGQDVALRCDPISGHVSLFWYQQALGQGPEFLTYFQNEAQLDKSGLPSDRFFAERPEGSVSTLKIQRTQQEDSAVYLCASSSTGTSGRAYNEQFFGPGTRLTVL.

J is TRBJ2-7 and V is TRBV12-5; the match to TRBD2 covers 7 bases. This CDR3 is built from 12 residues. Losses at the gene ends were 11 bases for V and 2 bases for J; bases not matched to a gene: 6. Germline V lookup: CDR1 LGHNT, CDR2 FRNRAP. The CDR3 coding sequence is TGTGCTCCCCACCGGGGGGCCTACGAGCAGTACTTC. It specifies CAPHRGAYEQYF.

The chain uses TRBV14 and TRBJ1-2; weak D call: TRBD1 (5 bases). The CDR3 has 16 amino acids. Germline V CDR1 and CDR2: SGHDN, FVKESK. Deletions cut 1 base from V and 1 base from J, with 13 bases between. CDR3 in DNA: TGTGCCAGCAGCCAAGGGAGGGGAGGCCTTAACTATGGCTACACCTTC. Its translation: CASSQGRGGLNYGYTF.

The rearrangement joins TRBV21-1 to TRBJ2-5; the tabulated D call, TRBD2, remains unverified against the DNA. TRBV21-1 corresponds to a pseudogene. The length of the CDR3 is 14 residues. DNA of the CDR3: TGTGCCAGCGGGGGACTAGCGGGAGGCCAGACCCAGTACTTC. Protein product: CASGGLAGGQTQYF.

In this sample, this clone turned up once. The rearrangement joins TRBV5-8 to TRBJ2-7; D is possibly TRBD1 (5 bases). CDR3 length: 15 residues. V was cut by 0 bases and J by 4 bases, with 14 bases left in between. Germline V gene sequence: CDR1 SGHTS, CDR2 YDEGEE. The CDR3 loop is CASSLEAGLGYEQYF. In DNA, the CDR3 is TGTGCCAGCAGCTTGGAGGCAGGGCTGGGGTACGAGCAGTACTTC.

The V gene is TRBV7-2, the J gene TRBJ2-1; 12 bases fit TRBD2. Per the germline V gene, CDR1 is SGHTA and CDR2 is FQGNSA. V trimming: 1 base; J trimming: 4 bases; junction bases outside the gene matches: 2. The CDR3 totals 16 residues. CDR3 loop: CASSLVGTSGYNEQFF. DNA of the CDR3: TGTGCCAGCAGCTTAGTCGGGACTAGCGGGTACAATGAGCAGTTCTTC. Full variable domain (rest looked up from reference TRBV7-2 and TRBJ2-1): GAGVSQSPSNKVTEKGKDVELRCDPISGHTALYWYRQSLGQGLEFLIYFQGNSAPDKSGLPSDRFSAERTGGSVSTLTIQRTQQEDSAVYLCASSLVGTSGYNEQFFGPGTRLTVL.